The clone carrying this T cell receptor (beta chain) has a handful of counts. Antigen unknown. As it was prepared, the TCRbeta library received unique molecular identifiers. MiXCR, run by TCRdb on the PCR reads, gives a single entry per CDR3 protein. Of roughly 490,000 distinct CDR3 sequences listed, about an eighth are singletons. The sample is drawn from a study of T-cell reconstitution after alpha-beta-depleted transplantation in children. Study-level points and caveats: Diversity and T-cell counts at one year after transplant derived mostly from new T cells.

The specimen comprised PBMCs, mostly from graft donor cells, sampled 180 days after TCRalphabeta/CD19-depleted stem cell transplant. The TCR originated in a female patient aged 2 to 10 who had a stem cell transplant for aplastic anemia, so the T cells may come from the graft donor.

The CDR3 spells CASSSPDRAGANYGYTF. The CDR3 DNA follows: TGTGCCAGCAGTTCCCCCGACAGGGCCGGGGCTAACTATGGCTACACCTTC. The chain links TRBV28 to TRBJ1-2; 7 bases match TRBD1. Trimming removed 4 bases from V and 0 bases from J; junction bases left unmatched: 11. CDR1 and CDR2 (germline): MDHEN, SYDVKM. The CDR3 is 17 amino acids.